The rows below give T cell receptor beta chains drawn from one sample of a study of T cells in Graves' hyperthyroidism and ophthalmopathy. TCRdb reprocessed the multiplex PCR reads via MiXCR and lists one record per CDR3 protein. The table records 470,000 or so distinct CDR3 sequences, less than 25% of them present only once. The source material was blood. The receptor set was obtained from a man younger than 30 with Graves' hyperthyroidism. CDR3s include the opening cysteine and the closing phenylalanine or tryptophan. The D gene is left open where the match is weak. Only part of the rows carry a size: once, few, many, or a class if the clone is expanded.

>TRBV12-3/TRBV12-4|many|TRBJ2-5|-
CASSGQQTQETQYF
TGTGCCAGCAGTGGGCAACAGACCCAAGAGACCCAGTACTTC
>TRBV9|many|TRBJ1-1|-
CASSVVRFGTRSCEAFF
TGTGCCAGCAGCGTAGTAAGGTTTGGAACACGTTCTTGTGAAGCTTTCTTT
>TRBV24-1|-|TRBJ2-7|TRBD2
CATSDSGRSYEQYF
TGTGCCACCAGTGACTCCGGGAGGTCCTACGAGCAGTACTTC
>TRBV2|-|TRBJ2-4|-
CASSERKNIKYF
TGTGCCAGCAGTGAGAGGAAAAACATTAAGTACTTC
>TRBV6-5|many|TRBJ1-2|-
CASSYLGRGYTF
TGTGCCAGCAGTTACTTAGGGCGCGGCTACACCTTC
>TRBV19|many|TRBJ2-7|-
CASRSGRRGEQYF
TGTGCCAGTAGGTCCGGACGGAGGGGAGAGCAGTACTTC
>TRBV20-1|-|TRBJ1-1|-
CSARHMNTEAFF
TGCAGTGCTAGACACATGAACACTGAAGCTTTCTTT
>TRBV29-1|-|TRBJ2-5|-
CSVELAEGREETQYF
TGCAGCGTTGAATTGGCGGAAGGGCGTGAAGAGACCCAGTACTTC
>TRBV28|-|TRBJ1-2|-
CASGLVVRGGYTF
TGTGCCAGTGGACTAGTAGTCAGGGGTGGCTACACCTTC
>TRBV6-5|many|TRBJ2-2|-
CASSYFAGTGELFF
TGTGCCAGCAGTTACTTCGCGGGCACCGGGGAGCTGTTTTTT
>TRBV27|few|TRBJ1-6|-
CASGGYVGNSPLHF
TGTGCCAGTGGCGGGTACGTGGGTAATTCACCCCTCCACTTT
>TRBV15|-|TRBJ1-5|-
CATSSSDGGNQPQHF
TGTGCCACCAGCAGTTCGGACGGGGGTAATCAGCCCCAGCATTTT
>TRBV12-3/TRBV12-4|-|TRBJ1-1|-
CDSSLRGSTEAFF
TGTGACAGCAGTTTAAGGGGATCCACTGAAGCTTTCTTT